One sample yielded the 12 T cell receptor beta chains listed below, sequenced in a study of blood T cell repertoires in COVID-19. The assay was immunoSEQ multiplex PCR, and TCRdb's table has in-frame clones only and misses some. Of some 240,000 clones listed, about nine tenths are singletons. The sample consisted of peripheral blood. These receptor sequences come from a man aged 60-69 years who had recovered from COVID-19.

The chain recombines TRBV30 with TRBJ1-3; 7 nucleotides line up with TRBD1. Germline V gene data show CDR1 as GTSNPN and CDR2 as SVGIG (reference sequence). CDR3 length equals 13 residues. J gave up 4 bases and V 6 bases, and 6 bases lay outside the gene matches. The CDR3 nucleotides are TGTGCCTGTAACAGGGGAGACGGAAACACCATATATTTT. Translating gives CACNRGDGNTIYF.

This rearrangement joins TRBV10-3 to TRBJ2-3; D may be TRBD2 (6 bases). Trimming removed 6 bases at V and 2 bases at J, with 12 bases between. The germline V gene has CDR1 ENHRY and CDR2 SYGVKD. This CDR3 region has 14 residues. The CDR3 loop reads CAISGGLDTDTQYF. In DNA, the CDR3 is TGTGCCATCAGCGGGGGACTCGACACAGATACGCAGTATTTT.

This chain uses TRBV11-2 with TRBJ1-1; D gene unclear. This CDR3 has 14 amino acids. V was pared by 3 bases and J by 1 base, with 9 bases between. Germline V gene lookup returns CDR1 SGHAT and CDR2 FQNNGV. The CDR3 bases are TGTGCCAGCAGCTTGCGGGCCGCGAACACTGAAGCTTTCTTT. Residues: CASSLRAANTEAFF.

This chain links TRBV5-1 with TRBJ2-7, with 12 bases that match TRBD2. Germline V gene data show CDR1 as SGHRS and CDR2 as YFSETQ. The CDR3 covers 16 residues. V was clipped by 0 bases and J by 3 bases; unmatched bases: 4. CDR3 in DNA: TGCGCCAGCAGCTTGGGAGGACTAGCGGGGAACTACGAGCAGTACGTC. Encoded protein: CASSLGGLAGNYEQYV.

The chain employs TRBV7-8 and TRBJ2-1; a weak D match, TRBD2 (5 bases). The V gene's germline CDR1 is SGHVS and CDR2 FQNEAQ. V lost 5 bases and J 4 bases, leaving 15 bases between the germline ends. The CDR3 extends over 15 amino acids. The CDR3 DNA reads TGTGCCAGCAGCGCGGGTGCCGGGAATTACAATGAGCAGTTCTTC. Protein product: CASSAGAGNYNEQFF.

The rearrangement uses TRBV19 and TRBJ2-1, with 7 bases matching TRBD1. CDR1 is LNHDA, CDR2 SQIVND, per germline (reference sequence). The ends lost 5 bases at V and 6 bases at J; junction bases unmatched: 7. The length of the CDR3 is 14 residues. The CDR3 bases are TGTGCCAGTAGTCTCGGGACAGAACGCAATGAGCAGTTCTTC. This codes for CASSLGTERNEQFF.

This chain links TRBV4-2 with TRBJ1-2; 11 nucleotides line up with TRBD1. The CDR3 length is 16 residues. In germline, CDR1 is LGHNA, CDR2 YNFKEQ. J was trimmed by 7 bases and V by 7 bases; bases with no gene match: 14. The CDR3 DNA reads as TGTGCCAGCAACGGGGGACAGGGGGGGTCTAAGGTTGGCTACACCTTC. It yields the protein CASNGGQGGSKVGYTF.

The V call is TRBV5-4, the J call TRBJ2-1; a weak D match, TRBD2 (6 bases). V lost 0 bases to trimming and J lost 10 bases, with 14 bases between them. The CDR3 has 14 amino acids. Germline V gene sequence: CDR1 SGHNT, CDR2 YYREEE (reference sequence). The CDR3, as DNA: TGTGCCAGCAGCTTGGGGCCGGGGGTCCGGGAGCAGTTCTTC. The encoded protein is CASSLGPGVREQFF.

The chain uses TRBV5-8 and TRBJ2-1; 8 bases match TRBD1. Germline trimming cut 2 bases from V and 2 bases from J; bases unmatched to any gene: 6. This CDR3 has 16 residues. Germline lookup yields CDR1 SGHTS and CDR2 YDEGEE. CDR3 sequence: CASSFRTGKAYNEQFF. In DNA, the CDR3 is TGTGCCAGCAGCTTCAGGACAGGGAAGGCCTACAATGAGCAGTTCTTC.

The rearrangement uses TRBV16 and TRBJ1-2, with 7 bases aligning to TRBD1. CDR3 length: 16 residues. Germline V gene sequence: CDR1 KGHSY, CDR2 FQNENV. The V and J ends lost 7 bases and 3 bases, in that order; junction bases with no gene match: 14. CDR3 nucleotides: TGTGCCAGCATCTTAAGTCTGGCAGGGGGAGACTATGGCTACACCTTC. Translating gives CASILSLAGGDYGYTF.

The chain is built from TRBV20-1 and TRBJ2-5; a weak D match, TRBD1 (6 bases). Trimming left V 3 bases short and J 0 bases short, with 20 bases between. The germline V gene has CDR1 DFQATT and CDR2 SNEGSKA (reference sequence). This CDR3 comprises 17 residues. CDR3 coding DNA: TGCAGTGCTAGTCCTGGGACAAGGACGAAGTACCAAGAGACCCAGTACTTC. It specifies CSASPGTRTKYQETQYF.

The V call is TRBV7-8, the J call TRBJ2-6; no clear D. Germline CDR1 reads SGHVS; CDR2 reads FQNEAQ. CDR3 length equals 16 residues. Trimming cost V 0 bases and J 0 bases, with 6 bases left between them. The CDR3 coding sequence is TGTGCCAGCAGCTTAGCGTTCGGCTCTGGGGCCAACGTCCTGACTTTC. Its protein product is CASSLAFGSGANVLTF.